The rows below give T cell receptor beta chains drawn from one sample of a study of post-analysis software for immune sequencing data. From the PCR reads, TCRdb called clonotypes with MiXCR, one entry per CDR3 protein. The sample has roughly 600,000 distinct CDR3 sequences, 44% seen once. The specimen was blood. The receptors derive from a girl between 5 and 17 years old with multiple sclerosis. The CDR3 runs from the conserved cysteine through the conserved F or W. D genes are given only for firm matches. Size values are once, few and many counts, or a class for expanded clones, and some rows have none.

v_gene	j_gene	d_gene	abundance	CDR3nt	CDR3aa
TRBV2	TRBJ2-7	-	-	TGTGCCAGCATTGGGCTCCACCCGTACGAGCAGTACTTC	CASIGLHPYEQYF
TRBV20-1	TRBJ2-3	TRBD1	-	TGCAGTGGGCAGGGGGCGCTCACAGATACGCAGTATTTT	CSGQGALTDTQYF
TRBV3-1	TRBJ2-1	-	-	TGTGCCAGCAGCCGTCTAGCTGTCTCCTACAATGAGCAGTTCTTC	CASSRLAVSYNEQFF
TRBV20-1	TRBJ1-5	-	-	TGCAGTGCTATCCGAGGGGATAGCAATCAGCCCCAGCATTTT	CSAIRGDSNQPQHF
TRBV5-1	TRBJ2-1	-	-	TGCGCCAGCAGCTTAGAAGGGATCGATGAGCAGTTCTTC	CASSLEGIDEQFF
TRBV12-3/TRBV12-4	TRBJ2-1	-	-	TGTGCCAGCAGTACTGGGGGGCAGGACAGCTCCTACAATGAGCAGTTCTTC	CASSTGGQDSSYNEQFF
TRBV10-3	TRBJ2-1	-	-	TGTGCCATCAGTGTCGACTATCGGAGTAGCGTGGACAATGAGCAGTTCTTC	CAISVDYRSSVDNEQFF
TRBV29-1	TRBJ2-5	-	once	TGCAGCTCCTTGGTAGGGGCTAGGCGGGAGACCCAGTACTTC	CSSLVGARRETQYF
TRBV7-2	TRBJ2-3	-	-	TGTGCCAGCAGCTCACGTCTCGGGGGAGGAACAGATACGCAGTATTTT	CASSSRLGGGTDTQYF
TRBV6-2/TRBV6-3	TRBJ2-3	-	-	TGTGCCAGCAGCCGCCGGGAGGATACGCAGTATTTT	CASSRREDTQYF
TRBV10-3	TRBJ2-6	TRBD1	once	TGTGCCATCAGTGATTGGGACAGGCCTGGGGTCAACGTCCTGACTTTC	CAISDWDRPGVNVLTF
TRBV3-1	TRBJ2-1	-	once	TGTGCCAGCAGCCAAGATGTGGAGGGGGGATTCTCCTACAATGAGCAGTTCTTC	CASSQDVEGGFSYNEQFF
TRBV12-3/TRBV12-4	TRBJ1-5	-	many	TGTGCCAGCAGTTCAGGTCAGCCCCAGCATTTT	CASSSGQPQHF
TRBV10-3	TRBJ1-1	-	few	TGTGCCATCAGTGAGGAAACCAACACTGAAGCTTTCTTT	CAISEETNTEAFF
TRBV12-3/TRBV12-4	TRBJ2-7	TRBD1	-	TGTGCCAGCAGTCATCTCCGGGACAGGGGGTACGAGCAGTACTTC	CASSHLRDRGYEQYF
TRBV5-1	TRBJ2-7	-	few	TGCGCCAGCAGCGGGACGGACATCCCACCCTACGAGCAGTACTTC	CASSGTDIPPYEQYF
TRBV20-1	TRBJ1-6	TRBD1	-	TGCAGTGCCAAGGGGACAGAGCAATCACCCCTCCACTTT	CSAKGTEQSPLHF
TRBV20-1	TRBJ2-1	-	-	TGCAGTGCTAGATACATCAGATACAATGAGCAGTTCTTC	CSARYIRYNEQFF
TRBV5-1	TRBJ2-5	TRBD2	few	TGCGCCAGCCGAGATTCCGGGACTAGCGAGGAGACCCAGTACTTC	CASRDSGTSEETQYF
TRBV12-3/TRBV12-4	TRBJ1-1	-	-	TGTGCCAGCAGTCATATCGGGGGGCCGTTGAACACTGAAGCTTTCTTT	CASSHIGGPLNTEAFF
TRBV29-1	TRBJ2-7	-	few	TGCAGCGTTGTAACGGGGGCATCCGAGCAGTACTTC	CSVVTGASEQYF
TRBV2	TRBJ2-1	-	-	TGTGCCAGCACGGAACAGGAGTTCTCCTACAATGAGCAGTTCTTC	CASTEQEFSYNEQFF
TRBV15	TRBJ2-3	TRBD2	few	TGTGCCACCAGCAAACTAGCGGGGGTCTATAGCACAGATACGCAGTATTTT	CATSKLAGVYSTDTQYF
TRBV27	TRBJ2-1	TRBD1	-	TGCGCCAGCAGTTTTGACGGGACAGGGGACGATGAGCAGTTCTTC	CASSFDGTGDDEQFF
TRBV5-1	TRBJ2-7	TRBD2	few	TGCGCCAGCAGCTTGGTGCTGGGGGGGAGCTCCTACGAGCAGTACTTC	CASSLVLGGSSYEQYF
TRBV7-9	TRBJ1-2	-	-	TGTGCCAGCAGCCCCAACAATAACTATGGCTACACCTTC	CASSPNNNYGYTF
TRBV6-5	TRBJ1-5	-	-	TGTGCCAGCAGTTACACAGCCACAGGAGGCAATCAGCCCCAGCATTTT	CASSYTATGGNQPQHF
TRBV20-1	TRBJ1-6	TRBD1	-	TGCAGTGCTAGAGATCGTCGACAGGGGGATTCACCCCCCCACTTT	CSARDRRQGDSPPHF
TRBV10-3	TRBJ2-1	TRBD2	-	TGTGCCATCAGTGAGTCTCTAGCGGAAATTTCGGATGAGCAGTTCTTC	CAISESLAEISDEQFF
TRBV5-5	TRBJ1-4	-	-	TGTGCCAGCAGCTTGTTGGCCCAGGAAAAACTGTTTTTT	CASSLLAQEKLFF
TRBV3-1	TRBJ2-4	TRBD2	-	TGTGCCAGCAGCCCCAAGGCTAGCGGGGGCATTCAGTACTTC	CASSPKASGGIQYF
TRBV6-1	TRBJ2-7	-	few	TGTGCCAGCAGTGAAATGGGGGGTACGTCCTACGAGCAGTACTTC	CASSEMGGTSYEQYF
TRBV5-1	TRBJ2-1	TRBD2	-	TGCGCCAGCAGTACCGGGACTAGCTCCTACAATGAGCAGTTCTTC	CASSTGTSSYNEQFF
TRBV6-6	TRBJ2-5	-	few	TGTGCCAGCAGTTACCGGTCTGGAGAGACCCAGTACTTC	CASSYRSGETQYF
TRBV7-3	TRBJ2-1	TRBD2	-	TGTGCCAGCAGCTTATTAGGGAGAGGGCCAGCGGGGGATGAGCAGTTCTTC	CASSLLGRGPAGDEQFF
TRBV5-1	TRBJ2-1	-	-	TGCGCCAGCAGACACCCTTCTTGGAGCGTACGTAAGTTCCTGAAGTCCTACAATGAGCAGTTCTTC	CASRHPSWSVRKFLKSYNEQFF
TRBV12-3/TRBV12-4	TRBJ2-1	-	-	TGTGCCAGCAGTTTCAGGGTGGGGGCCCCCTACAATGAGCAGTTCTTC	CASSFRVGAPYNEQFF
TRBV4-2	TRBJ1-1	-	-	TGTGCCAGCAGGAAAGTTTCTGGGGTGAACACTGAAGCTTTCTTT	CASRKVSGVNTEAFF
TRBV29-1	TRBJ2-1	-	-	TGCAGCGTAACAGGGAGGTTGGTCAATGAGCAGTTCTTC	CSVTGRLVNEQFF
TRBV30	TRBJ2-1	TRBD2	-	TGTGCCTGGAAACCGGGACTAGCAGCCAATGAGCAGTTCTTC	CAWKPGLAANEQFF
TRBV7-2	TRBJ1-1	-	-	TGTGCCAGCAGCATAGTTACAGGGATGAACACTGAAGCTTTCTTT	CASSIVTGMNTEAFF
TRBV5-1	TRBJ2-1	TRBD2	-	TGCGCCAGCAGCTTGACTAGCGTGGGCAATGAGCAGTTCTTC	CASSLTSVGNEQFF
TRBV29-1	TRBJ2-5	TRBD1	-	TGCAGCATAGCCCGCGACAGGGGGGAGACCCAGTACTTC	CSIARDRGETQYF
TRBV12-3/TRBV12-4	TRBJ2-1	-	few	TGTGCCAGCAGTTTAATGGGGCTTCTCTACAATGAGCAGTTCTTC	CASSLMGLLYNEQFF
TRBV30	TRBJ2-7	-	-	TGTGCCTGGAGTGTAGGGAACGCCTACGAGCAGTACTTC	CAWSVGNAYEQYF
TRBV9	TRBJ2-1	-	-	TGTGCCAGCAGCGTAGCTCACCACCCAAATGTAGGCAATGAGCAGTTCTTC	CASSVAHHPNVGNEQFF
TRBV12-3/TRBV12-4	TRBJ1-5	-	few	TGTGCCAGCACCTCCTCGGGTTTCTATCAGCCCCAGCATTTT	CASTSSGFYQPQHF
TRBV7-2	TRBJ2-1	-	-	TGTGCCAGCCCTACTAGGGGCAATTTGGAGTTCTTC	CASPTRGNLEFF
TRBV12-3/TRBV12-4	TRBJ2-1	TRBD2	-	TGTGCCAGCAGTCTTACGGGAGGGACCCACAATGAGCAGTTCTTC	CASSLTGGTHNEQFF